This TCR beta chain was sequenced for a study of control samples from healthy donors and cancer patients. Looked up from germline, CDR1 is LNHDA and CDR2 is SQIVND (reference sequence). V lost 1 base, J lost 0 bases, and 2 bases stayed unmatched. The CDR3 has 15 amino acids. Libraries were prepared by immunoSEQ multiplex PCR; TCRdb keeps only in-frame clonotypes and omits some of them. The sample shows around 120,000 clones, about 95% of them seen only once. This receptor was taken from a man between 25 and 39 years old in good health. V usage is TRBV19 and J usage is TRBJ2-7; TRBD1 aligns across 8 bases. The sequenced sample was blood. The chain's CDR3 is CASSIGTGSSYEQYF. The CDR3 bases are TGTGCCAGTAGTATAGGGACAGGGAGCTCCTACGAGCAGTACTTC.